Listed here is a single T cell receptor (beta chain). The sample comes from a study of T cells in tuberculosis. Study details: The T cells targeted glucose monomycolate, a mycobacterial lipid, via CD1B.

TCR-alpha and TCR-beta chains were sequenced unpaired. Profiling relied on immunoSEQ multiplex PCR, and the TCRdb table lists in-frame clones only, not all of them. The sample lists 55,000 to 65,000 clones, around 81% occurring once. Germline values: CDR1 SGHAT, CDR2 FQNNGV. This CDR3 is built from 17 residues. The V gene lost 1 base and the J gene lost 3 bases, with 16 bases spanning the gap. Cells were sorted from thawed PBMC rested overnight and stained with GMM-loaded CD1B tetramer, viability dye and anti-CD3. C32 glucose monomycolate from Rhodococcus equi was loaded onto the CD1B tetramers. Tetramer-negative cells, about 94,000 per donor, were also sorted.

Sample: CD1b-GMM tetramer-negative cells sorted from PBMCs. This receptor was identified in an adult woman with latent tuberculosis. The J gene is TRBJ1-5, the V gene TRBV11-2, with a weak D call TRBD1 (6 bases). The CDR3 DNA reads as TGTGCCAGCAGCTTAGTGGGGAGGGGGGGCTACAATCAGCCCCAGCATTTT. Translated: CASSLVGRGGYNQPQHF.